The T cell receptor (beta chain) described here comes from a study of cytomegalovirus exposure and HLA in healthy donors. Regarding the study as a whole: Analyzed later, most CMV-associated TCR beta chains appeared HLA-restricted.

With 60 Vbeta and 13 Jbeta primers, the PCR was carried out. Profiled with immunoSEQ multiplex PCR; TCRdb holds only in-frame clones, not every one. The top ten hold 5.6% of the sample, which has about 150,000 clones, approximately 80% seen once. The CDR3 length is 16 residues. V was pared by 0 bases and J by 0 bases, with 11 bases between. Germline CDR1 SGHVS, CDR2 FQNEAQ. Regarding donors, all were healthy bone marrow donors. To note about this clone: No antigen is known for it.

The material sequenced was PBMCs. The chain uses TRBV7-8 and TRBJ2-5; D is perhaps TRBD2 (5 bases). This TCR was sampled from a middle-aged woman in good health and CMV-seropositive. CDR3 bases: TGTGCCAGCAGCTTAGCGTCATTCGGGAACCAAGAGACCCAGTACTTC. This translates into CASSLASFGNQETQYF. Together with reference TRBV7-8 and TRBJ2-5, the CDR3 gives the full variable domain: GAGVSQSPRYKVAKRGQDVALRCDPISGHVSLFWYQQALGQGPEFLTYFQNEAQLDKSGLPSDRFFAERPEGSVSTLKIQRTQQEDSAVYLCASSLASFGNQETQYFGPGTRLLVL.